A selection of T cell receptor beta chains follows, all from one sample in a study of shared clonotypes between healthy human individuals. TCRdb's copy holds only in-frame clones and misses some; the assay was immunoSEQ multiplex PCR. Counted here are around 2,000,000 clones, roughly 91% occurring once; the ten biggest clones make up about 1.8%. Sequencing was performed on naive CD8+ T cells from PBMCs. The source of these receptors is a young man in good health. Some clones in this sample may be carry-over from other donors' samples. Both conserved end residues are part of each CDR3. A D gene is named only where the DNA matches it firmly. Expanded clones get a size class; other rows say once, few or many, or leave the size out.

j_call: TRBJ1-1
d_call: NA
clone_size: NA
v_call: TRBV7-6
cdr3_nt: TGTGCCAGCAGCCCGGCCGGGCAGGGGAGGACTGAAGCTTTCTTT
cdr3_aa: CASSPAGQGRTEAFF

j_call: TRBJ2-7
d_call: NA
clone_size: NA
v_call: TRBV7-2
cdr3_nt: TGTGCCAGCAGCTCGAGGGGGGGCGGGCCCTCCTACGAGCAGTACTTC
cdr3_aa: CASSSRGGGPSYEQYF

j_call: TRBJ2-3
d_call: TRBD2
clone_size: NA
v_call: TRBV6-5
cdr3_nt: TGTGCCAGCAGTTACTCGAGGGCTAGCGGGGTAGATACGCAGTATTTT
cdr3_aa: CASSYSRASGVDTQYF

j_call: TRBJ1-2
d_call: NA
clone_size: NA
v_call: TRBV15
cdr3_nt: TGTGCCACCAGCAGAGATCAAGGAGCGCCCGTGAATGGCTACACCTTC
cdr3_aa: CATSRDQGAPVNGYTF

j_call: TRBJ1-5
d_call: NA
clone_size: few
v_call: TRBV5-1
cdr3_nt: TGCGCCAGCAGCTTGGCGCCCGCAGGGCCGATATCTCCTCCCCAGCATTTT
cdr3_aa: CASSLAPAGPISPPQHF

j_call: TRBJ1-3
d_call: NA
clone_size: NA
v_call: TRBV7-9
cdr3_nt: TGTGCCAGCAGCTTAGGTGGGGTGGCGGACACCATATATTTT
cdr3_aa: CASSLGGVADTIYF

j_call: TRBJ2-1
d_call: NA
clone_size: NA
v_call: TRBV6-5
cdr3_nt: TGTGCCAGCAGTTCTACTGAGTACAATGAGCAGTTCTTC
cdr3_aa: CASSSTEYNEQFF

j_call: TRBJ2-3
d_call: NA
clone_size: NA
v_call: TRBV9
cdr3_nt: TGTGCCAGCTCCGGATTCCCAGATACGCAGTATTTT
cdr3_aa: CASSGFPDTQYF

j_call: TRBJ2-2
d_call: TRBD2
clone_size: NA
v_call: TRBV28
cdr3_nt: TGTGCCAGCAGTGACACTAGCGGGAGTAACACCGGGGAGCTGTTTTTT
cdr3_aa: CASSDTSGSNTGELFF

j_call: TRBJ1-2
d_call: NA
clone_size: NA
v_call: TRBV6-5
cdr3_nt: TGTGCCAGCAGTTACTCGACGGGGGAAGCAAACTATGGCTACACCTTC
cdr3_aa: CASSYSTGEANYGYTF

j_call: TRBJ2-1
d_call: TRBD2
clone_size: NA
v_call: TRBV13
cdr3_nt: TGTGCCAGCAGCTTAGGGGGGCGGGAGCCCGAGCAGTTCTTC
cdr3_aa: CASSLGGREPEQFF

j_call: TRBJ2-7
d_call: TRBD1
clone_size: NA
v_call: TRBV10-3
cdr3_nt: TGTGCCATCAGTGCGGGACAGACAAATCTATACGAGCAGTACTTC
cdr3_aa: CAISAGQTNLYEQYF

j_call: TRBJ2-7
d_call: TRBD1
clone_size: NA
v_call: TRBV7-9
cdr3_nt: TGTGCCAGCAGCTTCCCCGGACAGGGATTAGGCAACGAGCAGTACTTC
cdr3_aa: CASSFPGQGLGNEQYF

j_call: TRBJ1-1
d_call: NA
clone_size: NA
v_call: TRBV14
cdr3_nt: TGTGCCAGCAGTGACAGGACAGAGAGGGACACTGAAGCTTTCTTT
cdr3_aa: CASSDRTERDTEAFF

j_call: TRBJ2-7
d_call: TRBD2
clone_size: NA
v_call: TRBV29-1
cdr3_nt: TGCAGCGTTGTAGGGCTAGCGGGAATTTACGAGCAGTACTTC
cdr3_aa: CSVVGLAGIYEQYF

j_call: TRBJ2-1
d_call: NA
clone_size: NA
v_call: TRBV28
cdr3_nt: TGTGCCAGCAGGGGCAATGAGCAGTTCTTC
cdr3_aa: CASRGNEQFF

j_call: TRBJ2-2
d_call: NA
clone_size: NA
v_call: TRBV7-6
cdr3_nt: TGTGCCAGCAGCTTAGCGAGGACTAAATTCTCCGGGGAGCTGTTTTTT
cdr3_aa: CASSLARTKFSGELFF

j_call: TRBJ2-2
d_call: TRBD2
clone_size: NA
v_call: TRBV28
cdr3_nt: TGTGCCAGCAGCTTCGGACTAGCTGTCAACACCGGGGAGCTGTTTTTT
cdr3_aa: CASSFGLAVNTGELFF

j_call: TRBJ2-7
d_call: NA
clone_size: NA
v_call: TRBV19
cdr3_nt: TGTGCCAGTAGTATAGGGGCTGGGACGACCTACGAGCAGTACTTC
cdr3_aa: CASSIGAGTTYEQYF

j_call: TRBJ2-5
d_call: NA
clone_size: NA
v_call: TRBV15
cdr3_nt: TGTGCCACCAGCGATCTCCGACAGCAAGAGACCCAGTACTTC
cdr3_aa: CATSDLRQQETQYF

j_call: TRBJ1-1
d_call: NA
clone_size: few
v_call: TRBV6-5
cdr3_nt: TGTGCCAGCAGTTACGACCGAATTGAAGCTTTCTTT
cdr3_aa: CASSYDRIEAFF

j_call: TRBJ2-5
d_call: NA
clone_size: NA
v_call: TRBV9
cdr3_nt: TGTGCCAGCAGCGTAGAGAATGCGCAAGAGACCCAGTACTTC
cdr3_aa: CASSVENAQETQYF

j_call: TRBJ2-3
d_call: NA
clone_size: NA
v_call: TRBV27
cdr3_nt: TGTGCCAGCAGTTTCTTTGCGGCGGGTGATACGCAGTATTTT
cdr3_aa: CASSFFAAGDTQYF

j_call: TRBJ2-1
d_call: NA
clone_size: NA
v_call: TRBV19
cdr3_nt: TGTGCCAGTAGCCTAACTAACTCCTACAATGAGCAGTTCTTC
cdr3_aa: CASSLTNSYNEQFF

j_call: TRBJ2-7
d_call: NA
clone_size: NA
v_call: TRBV4-1
cdr3_nt: TGCGCCAGCAGCCAAGATTCGAGTGGGCTACTATACGAGCAGTACTTC
cdr3_aa: CASSQDSSGLLYEQYF

j_call: TRBJ2-1
d_call: NA
clone_size: NA
v_call: TRBV29-1
cdr3_nt: TGCAGCGTACGGGAGAAATCCTACAATGAGCAGTTCTTC
cdr3_aa: CSVREKSYNEQFF

j_call: TRBJ2-7
d_call: TRBD1
clone_size: few
v_call: TRBV7-9
cdr3_nt: TGTGCCAGCAGCTTAGACAGGGGCTACGAGCAGTACTTC
cdr3_aa: CASSLDRGYEQYF

j_call: TRBJ2-1
d_call: NA
clone_size: NA
v_call: TRBV4-1
cdr3_nt: TGCGCCAGCAGCCAAGATCGCGGCTATGTAATGGGAAATGAGCAGTTCTTC
cdr3_aa: CASSQDRGYVMGNEQFF

j_call: TRBJ1-1
d_call: NA
clone_size: NA
v_call: TRBV6-5
cdr3_nt: TGTGCCAGCAGTTATCGGGAGGGTGACACTGAAGCTTTCTTT
cdr3_aa: CASSYREGDTEAFF

j_call: TRBJ2-1
d_call: NA
clone_size: NA
v_call: TRBV7-9
cdr3_nt: TGTGCCAGCAGCCCGCCCAGCGGAACCTACAATGAGCAGTTCTTC
cdr3_aa: CASSPPSGTYNEQFF

j_call: TRBJ1-5
d_call: NA
clone_size: NA
v_call: TRBV6-5
cdr3_nt: TGTGCCAGCAGTCAAGGGTGGGGCAATCAGCCCCAGCATTTT
cdr3_aa: CASSQGWGNQPQHF

j_call: TRBJ1-1
d_call: NA
clone_size: NA
v_call: TRBV5-6
cdr3_nt: TGTGCCAGCAGCTTGGGGGATGGGACTGAAGCTTTCTTT
cdr3_aa: CASSLGDGTEAFF

j_call: TRBJ1-1
d_call: NA
clone_size: NA
v_call: TRBV7-9
cdr3_nt: TGTGCCAGCAGCTCAGCGGGGGCTGCCGAAGCTTTCTTT
cdr3_aa: CASSSAGAAEAFF

j_call: TRBJ2-7
d_call: NA
clone_size: NA
v_call: TRBV7-6
cdr3_nt: TGTGCCAGCAGCCCCCATCCTGGGACCTTCTACGAGCAGTACTTC
cdr3_aa: CASSPHPGTFYEQYF

j_call: TRBJ1-3
d_call: TRBD1
clone_size: NA
v_call: TRBV10-3
cdr3_nt: TGTGCCATCAGTGAAGGGACAGGGGTCACCATATATTTT
cdr3_aa: CAISEGTGVTIYF

j_call: TRBJ2-1
d_call: TRBD1
clone_size: NA
v_call: TRBV28
cdr3_nt: TGTGCCAGCAGTTTAGGGACAGGGGGGGCGATTAGGAATGAGCAGTTCTTC
cdr3_aa: CASSLGTGGAIRNEQFF

j_call: TRBJ1-2
d_call: NA
clone_size: NA
v_call: TRBV6-1
cdr3_nt: TGTGCCAGCAGTGGATTTCAGGAGAACTATGGCTACACCTTC
cdr3_aa: CASSGFQENYGYTF

j_call: TRBJ2-5
d_call: NA
clone_size: NA
v_call: TRBV9
cdr3_nt: TGTGCCAGCACCGCGGACGGAGCCGCCGGGGAGACCCAGTACTTC
cdr3_aa: CASTADGAAGETQYF

j_call: TRBJ2-5
d_call: NA
clone_size: once
v_call: TRBV7-9
cdr3_nt: TGTGCCAGCAGCTCGGCACTCCAAGAGACCCAGTACTTC
cdr3_aa: CASSSALQETQYF

j_call: TRBJ1-1
d_call: NA
clone_size: few
v_call: TRBV9
cdr3_nt: TGTGCCAGCAGCGTAGGGAGAGGAAGAGGAGGCGAAGCTTTCTTT
cdr3_aa: CASSVGRGRGGEAFF

j_call: TRBJ2-7
d_call: NA
clone_size: once
v_call: TRBV5-4
cdr3_nt: TGTGCCAGCAGCCTAATGACTTCCCCCTACGAGCAGTACTTC
cdr3_aa: CASSLMTSPYEQYF

j_call: TRBJ1-4
d_call: NA
clone_size: NA
v_call: TRBV6-6
cdr3_nt: TGTGCCAGCAGTTACAGGGTTTGGGAAAAACTGTTTTTT
cdr3_aa: CASSYRVWEKLFF

j_call: TRBJ1-1
d_call: NA
clone_size: NA
v_call: TRBV6-6
cdr3_nt: TGTGCCAGCCTCCCCAGGAGCCTGAACACTGAAGCTTTCTTT
cdr3_aa: CASLPRSLNTEAFF

j_call: TRBJ2-1
d_call: TRBD2
clone_size: NA
v_call: TRBV11-3
cdr3_nt: TGTGCCAGCAGCACACGTAGCGGGGACAATGAGCAGTTCTTC
cdr3_aa: CASSTRSGDNEQFF

j_call: TRBJ2-7
d_call: NA
clone_size: NA
v_call: TRBV7-3
cdr3_nt: TGTGCCAGCAGCTTAATCGGGGTAGCGAGCTCCTACGAGCAGTACTTC
cdr3_aa: CASSLIGVASSYEQYF

j_call: TRBJ1-5
d_call: TRBD1
clone_size: NA
v_call: TRBV9
cdr3_nt: TGTGCCAGCAGCGTGGGGACAGGGATTCCCAATCAGCCCCAGCATTTT
cdr3_aa: CASSVGTGIPNQPQHF

j_call: TRBJ1-3
d_call: NA
clone_size: once
v_call: TRBV19
cdr3_nt: TGTGCCAGTAGTCCCTCCTTTTCCTCTGGAAACACCATATATTTT
cdr3_aa: CASSPSFSSGNTIYF

j_call: TRBJ2-7
d_call: TRBD2
clone_size: NA
v_call: TRBV7-8
cdr3_nt: TGTGCCAGCAGCTTAGGTTCTAGCGGGAGATGGGGGGCCTACGAGCAGTACTTC
cdr3_aa: CASSLGSSGRWGAYEQYF

j_call: TRBJ2-7
d_call: TRBD1
clone_size: NA
v_call: TRBV5-1
cdr3_nt: TGCGCCAGCAGCTTGGCTGGGACAGGGTCCTACGAGCAGTACTTC
cdr3_aa: CASSLAGTGSYEQYF

j_call: TRBJ2-1
d_call: NA
clone_size: NA
v_call: TRBV5-1
cdr3_nt: TGCGCCAGCAGCTTGGATGGAACCTACAATGAGCAGTTCTTC
cdr3_aa: CASSLDGTYNEQFF

j_call: TRBJ2-5
d_call: NA
clone_size: NA
v_call: TRBV28
cdr3_nt: TGTGCCAGCAGTTTGCCCCTGAGCAGTCAAGAGACCCAGTACTTC
cdr3_aa: CASSLPLSSQETQYF

j_call: TRBJ1-1
d_call: TRBD1
clone_size: NA
v_call: TRBV7-6
cdr3_nt: TGTGCCAGCAGCCACAACCGGGACAGGAACACTGAAGCTTTCTTT
cdr3_aa: CASSHNRDRNTEAFF